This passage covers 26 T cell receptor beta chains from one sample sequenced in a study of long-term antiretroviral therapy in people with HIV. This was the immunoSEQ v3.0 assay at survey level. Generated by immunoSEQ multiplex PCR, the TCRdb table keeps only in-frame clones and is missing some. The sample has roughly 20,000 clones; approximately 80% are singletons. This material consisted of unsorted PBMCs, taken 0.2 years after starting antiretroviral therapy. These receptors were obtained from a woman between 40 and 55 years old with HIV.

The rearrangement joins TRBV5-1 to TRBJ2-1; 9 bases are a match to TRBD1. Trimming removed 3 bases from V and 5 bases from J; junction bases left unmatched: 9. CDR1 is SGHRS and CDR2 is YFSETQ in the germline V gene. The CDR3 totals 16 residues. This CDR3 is CASSSIGTGRHNEQFF. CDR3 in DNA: TGCGCCAGCAGCTCAATCGGGACAGGGAGGCACAATGAGCAGTTCTTC.

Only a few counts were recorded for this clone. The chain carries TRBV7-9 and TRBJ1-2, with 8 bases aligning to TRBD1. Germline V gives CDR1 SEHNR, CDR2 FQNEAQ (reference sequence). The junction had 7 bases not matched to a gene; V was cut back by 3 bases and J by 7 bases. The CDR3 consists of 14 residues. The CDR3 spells CASSLDRASRGYTF. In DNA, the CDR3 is TGTGCCAGCAGCTTGGACAGGGCATCCCGTGGCTACACCTTC.

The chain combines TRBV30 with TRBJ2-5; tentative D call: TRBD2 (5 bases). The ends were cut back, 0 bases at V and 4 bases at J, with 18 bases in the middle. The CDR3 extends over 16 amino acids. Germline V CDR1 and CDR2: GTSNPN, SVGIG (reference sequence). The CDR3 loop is CAWSVLRTPSGETQYF. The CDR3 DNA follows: TGTGCCTGGAGTGTACTACGGACGCCGAGCGGAGAGACCCAGTACTTC.

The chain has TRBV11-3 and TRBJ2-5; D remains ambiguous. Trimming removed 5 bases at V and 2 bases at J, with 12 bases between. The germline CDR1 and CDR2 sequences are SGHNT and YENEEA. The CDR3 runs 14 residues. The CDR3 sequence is CASSTSGLQETQYF. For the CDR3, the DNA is TGTGCCAGCAGCACTTCCGGCTTACAAGAGACCCAGTACTTC.

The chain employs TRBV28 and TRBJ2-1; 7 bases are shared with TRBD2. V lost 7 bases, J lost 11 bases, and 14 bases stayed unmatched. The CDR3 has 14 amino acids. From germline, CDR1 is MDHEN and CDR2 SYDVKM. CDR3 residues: CASNPGTTSMKQFF. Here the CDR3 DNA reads TGTGCCAGCAACCCCGGGACTACATCAATGAAGCAGTTCTTC.

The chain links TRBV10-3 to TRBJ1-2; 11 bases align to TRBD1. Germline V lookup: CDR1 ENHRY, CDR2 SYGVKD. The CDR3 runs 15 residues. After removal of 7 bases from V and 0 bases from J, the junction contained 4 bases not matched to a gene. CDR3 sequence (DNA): TGTGCCATCACCTCGGACAGGGGGCCTAACTATGGCTACACCTTC. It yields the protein CAITSDRGPNYGYTF.

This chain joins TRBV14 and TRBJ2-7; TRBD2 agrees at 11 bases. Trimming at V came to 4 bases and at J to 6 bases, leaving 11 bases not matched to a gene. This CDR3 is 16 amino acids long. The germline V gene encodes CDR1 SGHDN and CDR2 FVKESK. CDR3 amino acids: CASSPLAGVSFSEQYF. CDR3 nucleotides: TGTGCCAGCAGCCCACTAGCGGGAGTGAGTTTCTCCGAGCAGTACTTC.

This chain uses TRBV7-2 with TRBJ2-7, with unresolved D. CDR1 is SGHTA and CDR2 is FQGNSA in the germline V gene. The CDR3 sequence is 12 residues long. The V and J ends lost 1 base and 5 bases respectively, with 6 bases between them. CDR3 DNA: TGTGCCAGCAGCTTAGGTGGCCACGAGCAGTACTTC. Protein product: CASSLGGHEQYF.

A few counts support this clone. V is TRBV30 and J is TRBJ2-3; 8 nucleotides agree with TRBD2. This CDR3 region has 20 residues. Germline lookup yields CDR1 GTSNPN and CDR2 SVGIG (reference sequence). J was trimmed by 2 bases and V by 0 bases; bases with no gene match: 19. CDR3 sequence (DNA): TGTGCCTGGAGTGTAAAGTCTCGCGGGGGGTACTCCTCGATCACAGATACGCAGTATTTT. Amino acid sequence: CAWSVKSRGGYSSITDTQYF. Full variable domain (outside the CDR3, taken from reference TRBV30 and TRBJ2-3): SQTIHQWPATLVQPVGSPLSLECTVEGTSNPNLYWYRQAAGRGLQLLFYSVGIGQISSEVPQNLSASRPQDRQFILSSKKLLLSDSGFYLCAWSVKSRGGYSSITDTQYFGPGTRLTVL.

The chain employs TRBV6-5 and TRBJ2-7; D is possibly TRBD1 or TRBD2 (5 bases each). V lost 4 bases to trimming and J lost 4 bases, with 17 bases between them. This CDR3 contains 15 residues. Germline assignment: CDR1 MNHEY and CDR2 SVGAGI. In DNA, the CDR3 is TGTGCCAGCAGTTTCGGGGCGGTAGGGCGGTACGAGCAGTACTTC. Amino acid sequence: CASSFGAVGRYEQYF.

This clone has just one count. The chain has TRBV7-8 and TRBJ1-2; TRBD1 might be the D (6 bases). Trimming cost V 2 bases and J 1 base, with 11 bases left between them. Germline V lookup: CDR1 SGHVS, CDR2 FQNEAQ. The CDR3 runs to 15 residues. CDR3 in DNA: TGTGCCAGCAGCTTAAGGGACATGGATAACTATGGCTACACCTTC. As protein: CASSLRDMDNYGYTF.

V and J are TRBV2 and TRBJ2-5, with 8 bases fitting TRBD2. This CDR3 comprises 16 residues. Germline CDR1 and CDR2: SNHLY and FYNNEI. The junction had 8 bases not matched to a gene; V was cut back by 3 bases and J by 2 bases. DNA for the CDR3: TGTGCCAGCAGTGACCCCATAACGGGGGGGCAAGAGACCCAGTACTTC. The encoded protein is CASSDPITGGQETQYF. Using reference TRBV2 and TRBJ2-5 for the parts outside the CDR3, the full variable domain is EPEVTQTPSHQVTQMGQEVILRCVPISNHLYFYWYRQILGQKVEFLVSFYNNEISEKSEIFDDQFSVERPDGSNFTLKIRSTKLEDSAMYFCASSDPITGGQETQYFGPGTRLLVL.

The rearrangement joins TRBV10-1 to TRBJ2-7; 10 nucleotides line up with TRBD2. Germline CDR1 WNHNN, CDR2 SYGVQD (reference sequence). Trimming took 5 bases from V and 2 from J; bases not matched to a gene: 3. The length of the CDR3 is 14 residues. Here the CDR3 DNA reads TGCGCCAGCAGTACTAGCGGGATTCCCTACGAGCAGTACTTC. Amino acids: CASSTSGIPYEQYF.

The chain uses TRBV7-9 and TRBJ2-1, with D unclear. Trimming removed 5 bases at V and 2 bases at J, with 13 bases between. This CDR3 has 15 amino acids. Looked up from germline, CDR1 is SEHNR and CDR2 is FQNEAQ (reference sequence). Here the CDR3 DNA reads TGTGCCAGCAGCCCCACAGAGCAGCCCTACAATGAGCAGTTCTTC. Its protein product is CASSPTEQPYNEQFF.

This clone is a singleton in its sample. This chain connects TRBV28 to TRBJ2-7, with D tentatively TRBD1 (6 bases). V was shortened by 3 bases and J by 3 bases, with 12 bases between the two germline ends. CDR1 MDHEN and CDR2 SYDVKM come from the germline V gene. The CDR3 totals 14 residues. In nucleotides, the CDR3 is TGTGCCAGCAGTTTTGGGCAGGGGCTCTACGAGCAGTACTTC. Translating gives CASSFGQGLYEQYF.

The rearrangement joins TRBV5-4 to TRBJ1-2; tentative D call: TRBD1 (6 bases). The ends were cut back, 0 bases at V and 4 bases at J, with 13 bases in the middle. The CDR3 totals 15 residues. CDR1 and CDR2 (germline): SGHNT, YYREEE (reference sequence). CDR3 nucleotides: TGTGCCAGCAGCTTGGCGGACAGTGCCTTCTATGGCTACACCTTC. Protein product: CASSLADSAFYGYTF.

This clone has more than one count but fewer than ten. CDR3 in amino acids: CASSFNRATGELFF. The CDR3 nucleotides read TGTGCCAGCAGCTTCAACAGGGCCACCGGGGAGCTGTTTTTT. The chain recombines TRBV7-9 with TRBJ2-2; D might be TRBD1 (6 bases). The CDR3 length is 14 residues. Germline V gene sequence: CDR1 SEHNR, CDR2 FQNEAQ (reference sequence). V lost 3 bases and J lost 4, with 9 bases in between.

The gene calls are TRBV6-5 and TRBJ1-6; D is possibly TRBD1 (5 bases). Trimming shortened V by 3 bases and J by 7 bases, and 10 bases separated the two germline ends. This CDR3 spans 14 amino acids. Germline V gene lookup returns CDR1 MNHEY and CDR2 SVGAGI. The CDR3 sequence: CASSYSQGNSPLHF. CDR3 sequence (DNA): TGTGCCAGCAGTTATAGCCAGGGAAATTCACCCCTCCACTTT.

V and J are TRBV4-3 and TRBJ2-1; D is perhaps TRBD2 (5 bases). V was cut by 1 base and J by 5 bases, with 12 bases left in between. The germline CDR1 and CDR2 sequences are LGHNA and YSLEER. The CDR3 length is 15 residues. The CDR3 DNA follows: TGCGCCAGCAGCCAAGGGGAACTAGTGAACAATGAGCAGTTCTTC. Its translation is CASSQGELVNNEQFF.

This chain's CDR3 is CASSTVPSNEQYF. CDR3 coding DNA: TGTGCCAGCAGTACAGTACCTTCGAACGAGCAGTACTTC. V is TRBV11-2 and J is TRBJ2-7; D not certain. The V end was cut by 6 bases, the J end by 5 bases, with 14 bases between. Germline V gene sequence: CDR1 SGHAT, CDR2 FQNNGV. This CDR3 spans 13 amino acids. Complete variable domain (other parts from reference TRBV11-2 and TRBJ2-7): EAGVAQSPRYKIIEKRQSVAFWCNPISGHATLYWYQQILGQGPKLLIQFQNNGVVDDSQLPKDRFSAERLKGVDSTLKIQPAKLEDSAVYLCASSTVPSNEQYFGPGTRLTVT.

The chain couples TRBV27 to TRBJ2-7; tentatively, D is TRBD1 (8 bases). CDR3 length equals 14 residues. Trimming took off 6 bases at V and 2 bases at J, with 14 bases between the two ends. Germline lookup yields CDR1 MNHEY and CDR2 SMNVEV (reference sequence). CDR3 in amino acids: CASSWTGRAYEQYF. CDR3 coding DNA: TGTGCCAGCAGCTGGACAGGGAGGGCCTACGAGCAGTACTTC.

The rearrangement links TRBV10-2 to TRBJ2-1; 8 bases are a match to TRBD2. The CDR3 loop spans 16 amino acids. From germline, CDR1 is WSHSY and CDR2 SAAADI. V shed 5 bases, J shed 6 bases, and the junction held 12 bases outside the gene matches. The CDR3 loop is CASSTSGTRGGNEQFF. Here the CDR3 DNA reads TGCGCCAGCAGTACCTCCGGGACTAGGGGGGGCAATGAGCAGTTCTTC.

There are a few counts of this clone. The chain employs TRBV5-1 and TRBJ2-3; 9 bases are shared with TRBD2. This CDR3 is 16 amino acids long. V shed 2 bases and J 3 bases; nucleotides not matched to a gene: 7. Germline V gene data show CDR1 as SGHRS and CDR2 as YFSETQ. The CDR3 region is CASSFPGLASTDTQYF. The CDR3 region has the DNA TGCGCCAGCAGCTTCCCGGGACTAGCATCTACAGATACGCAGTATTTT.

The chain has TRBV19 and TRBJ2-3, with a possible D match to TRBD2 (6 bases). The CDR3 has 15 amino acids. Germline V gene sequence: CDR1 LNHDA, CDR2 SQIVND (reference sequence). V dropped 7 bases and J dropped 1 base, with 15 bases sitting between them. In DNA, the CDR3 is TGTGCCAGTACTTCCCGGGGCGGGGGCACAGATACGCAGTATTTT. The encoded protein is CASTSRGGGTDTQYF.

The CDR3: CASSQDLFGLGNYGYTF. The CDR3 nucleotides read TGCGCCAGCAGCCAAGATCTCTTTGGGTTAGGAAACTATGGCTACACCTTC. This rearrangement joins TRBV4-1 to TRBJ1-2; no firm D call. V gave up 0 bases and J gave up 2 bases, with 16 bases separating them. This CDR3 has 17 amino acids. Germline V gene lookup returns CDR1 MGHRA and CDR2 YSYEKL.

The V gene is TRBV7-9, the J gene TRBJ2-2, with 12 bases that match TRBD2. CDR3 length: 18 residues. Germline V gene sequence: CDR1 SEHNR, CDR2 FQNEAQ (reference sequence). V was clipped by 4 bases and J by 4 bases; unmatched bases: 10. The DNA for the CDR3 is TGTGCCAGCAGCTCCACGACTAGCGGGAGTCCTAGCACCGGGGAGCTGTTTTTT. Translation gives CASSSTTSGSPSTGELFF. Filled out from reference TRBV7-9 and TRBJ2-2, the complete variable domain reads DTGVSQNPRHKITKRGQNVTFRCDPISEHNRLYWYRQTLGQGPEFLTYFQNEAQLEKSRLLSDRFSAERPKGSFSTLEIQRTEQGDSAMYLCASSSTTSGSPSTGELFFGEGSRLTVL.